The sample holds many counts of the clone carrying this TCR beta chain. Its antigen is currently unknown. The cDNA came from 5'RACE with 10-nucleotide random UMIs. From 15-18 subjects, each sequencing run yielded over 170 million TCR-beta sequences. TCRdb fed the 5' RACE reads into MiXCR, producing one record per CDR3 protein. Of around 40,000 distinct CDR3 sequences detected, over 9.5% appear once; the ten largest clones hold around 1.3%. The source of the sample is a study of neurological immune-mediated disorders. Trimming left V 4 bases short and J 8 bases short, with 17 bases between. The CDR3 totals 14 residues. Study observations and caveats: The study found no CDR3 amino acid sequences shared by expanded clones across subjects, suggesting private repertoires in all groups. The highest TCR clonal expansion occurred in HTLV-1-associated myelopathy; multiple sclerosis fell below healthy controls.

The source of this sequence is a female donor in good health. The gene calls are TRBV12-3 or TRBV12-4 and TRBJ1-2; D call uncertain. The sample was PBMCs. This CDR3 reads CASSSGHSVLGYTF. As DNA, the CDR3 is TGTGCCAGCAGTTCAGGTCACTCCGTCTTAGGCTACACCTTC.